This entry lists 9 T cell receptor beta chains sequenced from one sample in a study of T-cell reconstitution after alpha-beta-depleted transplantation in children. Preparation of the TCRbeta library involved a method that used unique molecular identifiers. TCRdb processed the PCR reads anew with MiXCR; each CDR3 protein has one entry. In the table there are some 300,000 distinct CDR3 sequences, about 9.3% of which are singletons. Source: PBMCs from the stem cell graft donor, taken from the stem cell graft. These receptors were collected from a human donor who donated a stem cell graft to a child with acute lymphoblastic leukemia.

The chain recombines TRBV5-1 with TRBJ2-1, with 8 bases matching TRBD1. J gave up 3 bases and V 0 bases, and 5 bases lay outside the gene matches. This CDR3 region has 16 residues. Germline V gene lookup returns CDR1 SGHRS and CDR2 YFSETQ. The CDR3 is CASSLVGGQVYNEQFF. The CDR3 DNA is TGCGCCAGCAGCTTGGTGGGGGGACAGGTCTACAATGAGCAGTTCTTC.

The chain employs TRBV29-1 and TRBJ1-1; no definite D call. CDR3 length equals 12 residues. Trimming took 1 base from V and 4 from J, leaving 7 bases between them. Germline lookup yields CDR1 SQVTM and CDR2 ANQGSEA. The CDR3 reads CSVEGRSTEAFF. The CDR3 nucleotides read TGCAGCGTTGAAGGGCGCAGCACTGAAGCTTTCTTT.

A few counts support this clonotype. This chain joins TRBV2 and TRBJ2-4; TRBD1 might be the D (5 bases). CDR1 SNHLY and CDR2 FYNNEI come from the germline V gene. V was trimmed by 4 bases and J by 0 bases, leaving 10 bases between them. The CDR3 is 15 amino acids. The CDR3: CASSAGYSAKNIQYF. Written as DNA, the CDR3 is TGTGCCAGCAGTGCAGGGTACTCAGCCAAAAACATTCAGTACTTC. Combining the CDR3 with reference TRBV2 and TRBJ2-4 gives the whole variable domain EPEVTQTPSHQVTQMGQEVILRCVPISNHLYFYWYRQILGQKVEFLVSFYNNEISEKSEIFDDQFSVERPDGSNFTLKIRSTKLEDSAMYFCASSAGYSAKNIQYFGAGTRLSVL.

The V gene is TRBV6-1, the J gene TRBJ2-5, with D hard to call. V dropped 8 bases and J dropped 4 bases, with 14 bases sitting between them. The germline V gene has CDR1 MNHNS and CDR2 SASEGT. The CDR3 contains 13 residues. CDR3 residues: CASGRLAAETQYF. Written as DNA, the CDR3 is TGTGCCAGCGGTCGACTGGCGGCAGAGACCCAGTACTTC.

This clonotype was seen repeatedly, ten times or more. For the CDR3, the DNA is TGCGCCAGCAGCTACCGGGACAGGGGGACTGAAGCTTTCTTT. Translating it yields CASSYRDRGTEAFF. The chain has TRBV4-3 and TRBJ1-1; 11 bases agree with TRBD1. J gave up 5 bases and V 5 bases, and 4 bases lay outside the gene matches. CDR1 LGHNA and CDR2 YSLEER come from the germline V gene. The CDR3 contains 14 residues.

DNA of the CDR3: TGTGCCAGTAGTATCGCGAGGGGCGAGCAGTACTTC. Translation gives CASSIARGEQYF. The chain recombines TRBV19 with TRBJ2-7; D tentatively reads TRBD1 or TRBD2 (5 bases each). Germline V gives CDR1 LNHDA, CDR2 SQIVND (reference sequence). Trimming pared 3 bases from V and 6 bases from J, leaving 9 bases between. CDR3 size: 12 residues.

The CDR3 sequence: CASSLATPTSGSPYEQYF. The CDR3 DNA sequence: TGCGCCAGCAGCTTGGCGACCCCTACTAGCGGGAGCCCCTACGAGCAGTACTTC. This sequence joins TRBV5-1 and TRBJ2-7; TRBD2 matches 11 bases. The junction had 10 bases not matched to a gene; V was cut back by 0 bases and J by 2 bases. From germline, CDR1 is SGHRS and CDR2 YFSETQ. The CDR3 runs 18 residues.

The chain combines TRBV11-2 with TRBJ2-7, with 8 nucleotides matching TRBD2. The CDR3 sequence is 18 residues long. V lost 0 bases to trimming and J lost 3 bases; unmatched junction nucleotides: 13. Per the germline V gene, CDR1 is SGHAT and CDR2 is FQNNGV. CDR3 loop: CASSLDEGGRNVFYEQYF. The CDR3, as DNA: TGTGCCAGCAGCTTAGATGAGGGCGGGAGGAATGTTTTCTACGAGCAGTACTTC.

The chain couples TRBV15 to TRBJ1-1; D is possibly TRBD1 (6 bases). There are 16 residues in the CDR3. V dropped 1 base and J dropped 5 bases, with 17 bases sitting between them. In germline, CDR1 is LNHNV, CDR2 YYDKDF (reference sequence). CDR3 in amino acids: CATSRGIQGMWTEAFF. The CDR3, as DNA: TGTGCCACCAGCAGAGGTATTCAGGGGATGTGGACTGAAGCTTTCTTT.